The 2 T cell receptor beta chains reported below all come from one sample, sequenced in a study of T cell repertoires in cytomegalovirus infection (dated by TCRdb to about 2019). Sequenced using an Illumina HiSeq 1500. Using fastp at Q25 and MiXCR, TCRdb reprocessed the public reads and kept productive beta chains. When rows share a CDR3 protein, they turn into one entry using the most common DNA and genes. This sample lists under 300,000 distinct CDR3 sequences; about a sixth were detected once. Jointly, the top ten make up roughly 45% of the sample. The source material was CD8+ T cells from PBMCs. The receptors were gathered from a human donor in good health (CMV status not recorded). Some clones in this sample may be carry-over from other donors' samples.

This clonotype was seen only a few times. The V and J genes are TRBV20-1 and TRBJ2-1; the match to TRBD2 covers 8 bases. With 0 bases clipped from V and 2 bases from J, the junction kept 9 bases outside the gene matches. The CDR3 consists of 17 residues. Germline values: CDR1 DFQATT, CDR2 SNEGSKA (reference sequence). CDR3 residues: CSAREGHGLAPYNEQFF. The CDR3 DNA follows: TGCAGTGCTAGAGAGGGCCATGGACTAGCCCCCTACAATGAGCAGTTCTTC.

The CDR3 bases are TGCGCCAGCAGCCAAACAAGCGGGGTCCCCGGGAATGAGCAGTTCTTC. Translation: CASSQTSGVPGNEQFF. The V gene is TRBV4-1, the J gene TRBJ2-1; TRBD2 aligns across 7 bases. V lost 2 bases and J lost 7; bases outside the gene matches: 11. Germline V gene data show CDR1 as MGHRA and CDR2 as YSYEKL. This CDR3 comprises 16 residues.